This T cell receptor (beta chain) was sequenced in a study of blood T cell repertoires in COVID-19. About the study: Both acute and convalescent COVID-19 samples were obtained from the United States, Italy and Spain. Nucleic acid was either cDNA or gDNA, and it came from T cells, B-cell-depleted T cells, or PBMCs.

Authors' analysis steps: Amplified reference gene primers provided the basis for estimating nucleated cell counts. Clones were read by immunoSEQ multiplex PCR, and TCRdb kept only the in-frame ones, dropping some. D and trimming come from the DNA, and the V and J calls and clone size come from that table. This table has about 87,000 clones, around 90% appearing once. Material: peripheral blood. The sequence was obtained from an elderly man with acute or convalescent COVID-19.

In nucleotides, the CDR3 is TGTGCCAGCAGAGGGGTAGGAGAGCAGTACTTC. It translates to CASRGVGEQYF. V usage is TRBV6-5 and J usage is TRBJ2-7; a weak D match, TRBD1 (5 bases). This CDR3 is 11 amino acids long. Germline V lookup: CDR1 MNHEY, CDR2 SVGAGI. Between the trimmed V and J ends, which lost 6 bases and 7 bases, there was a span of 10 bases.